The clone carrying this T cell receptor (beta chain) was observed a single time. This entry comes from a study of shared T cell receptors in the human thymus. Deletions cut 0 bases from V and 6 bases from J, with 9 bases between. The CDR3 is 13 amino acids. Per germline, CDR1 SGHRS and CDR2 YFSETQ. The assay was immunoSEQ multiplex PCR, and TCRdb's table has in-frame clones only and misses some. This sample yields roughly 700,000 clones, of which over 75% are seen a single time; 0.008% to 0.011% belongs to the top ten. The same sample was also studied in work on human thymus T cells. From that study: The donors were infants in Finland with congenital heart defects, otherwise immunologically healthy. Thymus tissue was removed during corrective cardiac surgery. Biased V and J segment usage appeared in thymus and peripheral blood. Related studies found that unrelated individuals share highly overlapping thymic repertoires.

The genes are TRBV5-1 and TRBJ1-1; D might be TRBD1 (6 bases). The sample comprised thymocytes. The TCR sequence derives from a boy younger than two with a congenital heart defect. CDR3 DNA sequence: TGCGCCAGCAGCTTGGAAGACAGGCCTGAAGCTTTCTTT. Its translation is CASSLEDRPEAFF.